These T cell receptor beta chains were read from a single sample in a study of cytomegalovirus exposure and HLA in healthy donors. TCRdb keeps only in-frame clones here, not all; method: immunoSEQ multiplex PCR. The sample has approximately 190,000 clones. The specimen sequenced was PBMCs. Receptor source: a boy aged 10-17 years in good health and CMV-seronegative. CDR3s leave out the opening cysteine and the closing phenylalanine or tryptophan. Fields, in order: V gene, J gene, CDR3 protein.

TRBV28	TRBJ2-1	ASSRETAGGGF
TRBV30	TRBJ1-5	AWSVGAVRWPQH
TRBV6-1	TRBJ2-1	ASSEGGREF
TRBV9	TRBJ2-1	ASSVGSAYNEQF
TRBV19	TRBJ2-7	ASSIENGEQY
TRBV2	TRBJ2-6	ASSISLAGGTGGANVLT
TRBV18	TRBJ1-2	ASSQRQGDGYT
TRBV4-1	TRBJ2-1	ASSQGVPRGDEQF
TRBV7-2	TRBJ1-2	ASSLAQGGLANYGYT
TRBV11-2	TRBJ2-2	ASSRTGQGNTGELF
TRBV28	TRBJ1-2	ASRKPGQGLNYGYT
TRBV19	TRBJ1-2	ASNGPGQGAYYGYT
TRBV30	TRBJ1-2	AWSPGIQLSDNYGYT
TRBV7-2	TRBJ1-6	ASSLSGGADSPLH
TRBV2	TRBJ2-7	ASSTTRLAGAPSYEQY
TRBV30	TRBJ1-1	AWSVNSLNTEAF
TRBV5-1	TRBJ2-7	ASGRQGAYEQY
TRBV6-5	TRBJ2-5	ASSARDRETQY
TRBV5-1	TRBJ1-2	ASSPGQGVIRDYGYT
TRBV7-9	TRBJ1-1	ASSFPQGMNTEAF
TRBV7-6	TRBJ2-3	ASSLASGGATDTQY
TRBV15	TRBJ1-2	ATSPQTGVRGYT
TRBV30	TRBJ1-1	AWQEGLGTEAF
TRBV5-4	TRBJ1-6	ASSLQGANYSPLH
TRBV6-5	TRBJ1-4	ATSGNPNEKLF
TRBV29-1	TRBJ2-1	SVGRGGNEQF
TRBV18	TRBJ1-6	ASSPQAPYYNSPLH
TRBV5-8	TRBJ1-1	ASSAGRFRGTDTGAF